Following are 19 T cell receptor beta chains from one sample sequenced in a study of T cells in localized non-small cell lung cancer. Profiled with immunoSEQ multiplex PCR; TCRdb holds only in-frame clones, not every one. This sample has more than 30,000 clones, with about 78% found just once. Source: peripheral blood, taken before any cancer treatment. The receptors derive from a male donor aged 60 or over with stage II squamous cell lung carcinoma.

CDR3 protein: CASSKRGDTDTQYF. CDR3 sequence (DNA): TGTGCCAGTTCGAAGCGGGGAGACACAGATACGCAGTATTTT. The V call is TRBV27, the J call TRBJ2-3, with 7 nucleotides matching TRBD2. The CDR3 is 14 residues long. In germline, CDR1 is MNHEY, CDR2 SMNVEV (reference sequence). The trim removed 9 bases at V and 2 bases at J, leaving 8 bases unmatched.

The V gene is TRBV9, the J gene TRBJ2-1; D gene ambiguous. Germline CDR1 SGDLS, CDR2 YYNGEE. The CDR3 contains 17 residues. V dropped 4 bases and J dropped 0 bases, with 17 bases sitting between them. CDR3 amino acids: CASSLRPTESSYNEQFF. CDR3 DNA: TGTGCCAGCAGCCTCCGTCCAACCGAGAGCTCCTACAATGAGCAGTTCTTC. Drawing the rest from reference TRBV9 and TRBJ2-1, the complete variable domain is DSGVTQTPKHLITATGQRVTLRCSPRSGDLSVYWYQQSLDQGLQFLIQYYNGEERAKGNILERFSAQQFPDLHSELNLSSLELGDSALYFCASSLRPTESSYNEQFFGPGTRLTVL.

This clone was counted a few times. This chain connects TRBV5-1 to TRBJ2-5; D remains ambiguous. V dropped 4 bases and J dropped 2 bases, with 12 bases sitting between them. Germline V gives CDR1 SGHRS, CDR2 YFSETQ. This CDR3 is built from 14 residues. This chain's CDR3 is CASSPGSTQETQYF. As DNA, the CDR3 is TGCGCCAGCAGCCCAGGATCGACTCAAGAGACCCAGTACTTC.

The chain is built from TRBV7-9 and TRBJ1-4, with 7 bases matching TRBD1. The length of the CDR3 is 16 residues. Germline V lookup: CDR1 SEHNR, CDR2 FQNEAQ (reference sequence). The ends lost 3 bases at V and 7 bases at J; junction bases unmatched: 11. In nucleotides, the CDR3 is TGTGCCAGCAGCTTGGGGCAGGGGGTACGGGGTGAAAAACTGTTTTTT. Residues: CASSLGQGVRGEKLFF.

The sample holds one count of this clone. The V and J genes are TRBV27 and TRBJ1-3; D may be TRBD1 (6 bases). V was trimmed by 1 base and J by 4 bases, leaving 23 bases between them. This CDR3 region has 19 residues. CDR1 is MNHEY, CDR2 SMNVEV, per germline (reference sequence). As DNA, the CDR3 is TGTGCCAGCAGTTTATACAGTCCGGGGGGCGTAGGCCCCGGAAACACCATATATTTT. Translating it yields CASSLYSPGGVGPGNTIYF.

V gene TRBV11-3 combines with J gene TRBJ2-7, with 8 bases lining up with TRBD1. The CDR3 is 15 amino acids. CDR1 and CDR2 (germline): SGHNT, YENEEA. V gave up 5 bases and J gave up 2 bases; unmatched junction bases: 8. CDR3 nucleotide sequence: TGTGCCAGCAGCATGCGCCCAGGGGGCACCTACGAGCAGTACTTC. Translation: CASSMRPGGTYEQYF.

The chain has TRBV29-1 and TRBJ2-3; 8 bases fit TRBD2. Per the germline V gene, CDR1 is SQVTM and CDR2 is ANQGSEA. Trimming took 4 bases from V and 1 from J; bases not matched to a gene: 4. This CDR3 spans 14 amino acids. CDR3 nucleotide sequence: TGCAGCGTTGGGTCGGGAGGGGGCACAGATACGCAGTATTTT. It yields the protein CSVGSGGGTDTQYF.

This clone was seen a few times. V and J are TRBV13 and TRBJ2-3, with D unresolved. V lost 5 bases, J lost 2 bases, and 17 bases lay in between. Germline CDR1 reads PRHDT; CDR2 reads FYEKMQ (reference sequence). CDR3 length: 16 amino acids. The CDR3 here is CASSTQAPRITDTQYF. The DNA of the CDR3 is TGTGCCAGCAGCACCCAAGCGCCCCGAATCACAGATACGCAGTATTTT.

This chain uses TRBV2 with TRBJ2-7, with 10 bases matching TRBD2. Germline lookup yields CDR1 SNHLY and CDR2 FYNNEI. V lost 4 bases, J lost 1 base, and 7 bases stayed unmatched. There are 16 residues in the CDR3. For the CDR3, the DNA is TGTGCCAGCAGTGCCGGACTAGCGGTTCGTTCCTACGAGCAGTACTTC. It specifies CASSAGLAVRSYEQYF.

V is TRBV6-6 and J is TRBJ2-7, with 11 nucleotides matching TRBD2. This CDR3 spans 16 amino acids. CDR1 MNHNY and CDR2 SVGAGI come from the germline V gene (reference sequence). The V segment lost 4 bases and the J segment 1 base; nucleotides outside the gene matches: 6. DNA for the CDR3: TGTGCCAGCAGTTCGCTCGGGACTAGCGGTTCCTACGAGCAGTACTTC. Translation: CASSSLGTSGSYEQYF.

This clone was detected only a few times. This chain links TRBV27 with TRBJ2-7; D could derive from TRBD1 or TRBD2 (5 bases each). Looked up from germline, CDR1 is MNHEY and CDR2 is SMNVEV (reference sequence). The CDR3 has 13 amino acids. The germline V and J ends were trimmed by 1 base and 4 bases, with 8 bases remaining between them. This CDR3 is CASSLFGGYEQYF. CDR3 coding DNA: TGTGCCAGCAGTTTATTTGGGGGATACGAGCAGTACTTC.

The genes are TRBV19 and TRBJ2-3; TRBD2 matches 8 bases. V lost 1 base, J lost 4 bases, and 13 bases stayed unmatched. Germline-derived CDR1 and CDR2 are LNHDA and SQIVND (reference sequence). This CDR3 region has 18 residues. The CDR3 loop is CASSIARTSGPRADTQYF. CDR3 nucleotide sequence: TGTGCCAGTAGTATAGCCCGAACTAGCGGCCCGAGGGCAGATACGCAGTATTTT.

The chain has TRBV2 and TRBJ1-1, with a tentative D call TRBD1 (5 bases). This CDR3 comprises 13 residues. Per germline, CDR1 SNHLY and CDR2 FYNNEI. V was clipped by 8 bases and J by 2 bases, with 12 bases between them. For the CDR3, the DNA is TGTGCCAGCCAGCGACAGCCAAACACTGAAGCTTTCTTT. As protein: CASQRQPNTEAFF.

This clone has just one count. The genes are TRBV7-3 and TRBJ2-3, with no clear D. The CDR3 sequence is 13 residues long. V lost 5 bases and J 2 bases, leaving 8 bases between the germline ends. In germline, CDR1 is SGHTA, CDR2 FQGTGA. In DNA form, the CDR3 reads TGTGCCAGCAGCCAAGGAAACACAGATACGCAGTATTTT. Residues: CASSQGNTDTQYF. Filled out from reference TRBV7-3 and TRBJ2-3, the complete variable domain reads GAGVSQTPSNKVTEKGKYVELRCDPISGHTALYWYRQSLGQGPEFLIYFQGTGAADDSGLPNDRFFAVRPEGSVSTLKIQRTERGDSAVYLCASSQGNTDTQYFGPGTRLTVL.

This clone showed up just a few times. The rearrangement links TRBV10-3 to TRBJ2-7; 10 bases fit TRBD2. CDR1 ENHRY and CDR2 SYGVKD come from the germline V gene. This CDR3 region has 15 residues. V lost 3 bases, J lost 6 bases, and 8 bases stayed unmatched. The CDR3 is CAISDPSGRAPEQYF. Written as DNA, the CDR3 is TGTGCCATCAGTGATCCTAGCGGGAGAGCCCCCGAGCAGTACTTC.

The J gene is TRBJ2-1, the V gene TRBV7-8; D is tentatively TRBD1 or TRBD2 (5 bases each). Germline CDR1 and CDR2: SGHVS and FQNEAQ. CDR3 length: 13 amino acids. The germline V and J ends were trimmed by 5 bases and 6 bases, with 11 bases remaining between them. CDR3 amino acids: CASSQRGRNEQFF. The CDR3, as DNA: TGTGCCAGCAGCCAACGGGGCCGCAATGAGCAGTTCTTC.

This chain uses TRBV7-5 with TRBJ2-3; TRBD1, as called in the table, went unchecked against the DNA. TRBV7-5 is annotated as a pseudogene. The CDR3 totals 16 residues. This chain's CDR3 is CVRTFLLTGCTDTQYF. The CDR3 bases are TGTGTCAGAACCTTCCTTCTGACAGGGTGCACAGATACGCAGTATTTT.

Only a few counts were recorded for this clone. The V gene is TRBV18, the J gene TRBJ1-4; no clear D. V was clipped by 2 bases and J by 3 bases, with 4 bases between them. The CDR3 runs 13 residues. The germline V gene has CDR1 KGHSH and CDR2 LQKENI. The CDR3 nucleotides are TGTGCCAGCTCACCAACGTCTAATGAAAAACTGTTTTTT. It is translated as CASSPTSNEKLFF.

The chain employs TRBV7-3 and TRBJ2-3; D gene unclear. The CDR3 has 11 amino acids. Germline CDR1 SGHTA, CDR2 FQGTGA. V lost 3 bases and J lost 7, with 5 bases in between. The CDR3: CASSLGNTQYF. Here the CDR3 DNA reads TGTGCCAGCAGCTTGGGGAATACGCAGTATTTT. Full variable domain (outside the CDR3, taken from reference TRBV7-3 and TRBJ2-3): GAGVSQTPSNKVTEKGKYVELRCDPISGHTALYWYRQSLGQGPEFLIYFQGTGAADDSGLPNDRFFAVRPEGSVSTLKIQRTERGDSAVYLCASSLGNTQYFGPGTRLTVL.